This T cell receptor beta chain comes out of a study of blood T cell repertoires in COVID-19. Study information: COVID-19 samples from acute and convalescent phases originated in the United States, Italy and Spain. From T cells, B-cell-depleted T cells, or PBMCs came the material, which was cDNA or gDNA.

Germline CDR1 and CDR2: LGHDT and YNNKEL (reference sequence). V lost 5 bases and J lost 9, with 11 bases in between. This CDR3 spans 12 amino acids. Participants reported their clinical history, and cohort assignment relied on those reports. Repertoires were generated with immunoSEQ multiplex PCR, while TCRdb's copy carries only in-frame clones and drops some. Here the sample spans about 200,000 clones, 65% to 90% being singletons. Sequencing was carried out using PBMCs or T cells enriched from blood (not recorded which). The chain combines TRBV3-1 (or the pseudogene TRBV3-2) with TRBJ2-1; TRBD1 is a possible D gene (5 bases). The sequence came from a woman aged 45-60 years with acute COVID-19. The CDR3 nucleotides read TGTGCCAGCAGCTCCAGGGTCGGTGAGCAGTTCTTC. Residues: CASSSRVGEQFF.